This TCR beta chain was found in a study of T-cell memory formation after mild COVID-19. Whole-study context: Among the donors, TCR clusters were largely specific to each donor.

With respect to this clonotype: Its antigen is unknown.

There are 14 residues in the CDR3. Germline V gives CDR1 MGHRA, CDR2 YSYEKL. Deletions cut 2 bases from V and 8 bases from J, with 15 bases between. TCRdb reprocessed the 5' RACE reads with MiXCR, giving one entry per CDR3 protein. Of fewer than 250,000 distinct CDR3 sequences in the sample, approximately 20% were seen once. Whole-study results and caveats: Clones contracting day 15 to 85 were balanced CD4/CD8; later expanders leaned CD4+.

The chain is built from TRBV4-1 and TRBJ1-2, with D perhaps TRBD1 (5 bases). Sequencing input: PBMCs or a T cell subset sorted from them (not recorded which). This TCR was sampled from an adult woman who had mild COVID-19 (a few samples of this study predate the infection). Cell type and time point are not known. CDR3 coding DNA: TGCGCCAGCAGCCAAAGGACACGGCGCAGGGGCTACACCTTC. Translating gives CASSQRTRRRGYTF.